The present T cell receptor beta chain was sequenced within a study of T cells in localized non-small cell lung cancer. Notes on the study in general: Median roughly 57 top-100 tumor clones were shared with paired adjacent lung.

Of note for this clone: What it recognizes is unknown.

Produced via immunoSEQ multiplex PCR; TCRdb's table is partial and in-frame only. Of 35,000 to 50,000 clones listed, roughly 77% are singletons. Germline CDR1 and CDR2: LNHDA and SQIVND (reference sequence). V was clipped by 6 bases and J by 4 bases; unmatched bases: 12. This CDR3 has 16 residues. This clonotype was obtained from a woman aged 40-69 years with stage II squamous cell lung carcinoma. The chain joins TRBV19 to TRBJ2-5; 9 bases line up with TRBD1. The sequences come from PBMCs, collected before any cancer treatment. Here the CDR3 reads CASSLPGQGKRETQYF. Here the CDR3 DNA reads TGTGCCAGTAGCTTACCGGGACAGGGAAAGCGAGAGACCCAGTACTTC. The full variable domain, its missing parts supplied by reference TRBV19 and TRBJ2-5, is DGGITQSPKYLFRKEGQNVTLSCEQNLNHDAMYWYRQDPGQGLRLIYYSQIVNDFQKGDIAEGYSVSREKKESFPLTVTSAQKNPTAFYLCASSLPGQGKRETQYFGPGTRLLVL.